A single sample gave rise to the 14 T cell receptor beta chains below, sequenced in a study of early T cells in non-severe SARS-CoV-2 infection (dated by TCRdb to about 2021). To prepare the library, 5' RACE was applied. The reads were generated on a NextSeq 500. The public reads were reanalyzed by TCRdb: fastp trimming at Q25, MiXCR alignment, in-frame beta chains only. Each CDR3 protein appears once, grouped with its most common genes and DNA. A total of tens of thousands of distinct CDR3 sequences appear in this sample, 20% to 25% of them only once. The top ten clones comprise 16% of the sample. The specimen was whole blood, collected at baseline. Receptors were obtained from an adult who was a healthcare worker with PCR-confirmed SARS-CoV-2 infection or an uninfected control (not recorded which).

This clonotype has just a few counts. The chain couples TRBV12-3 or TRBV12-4 to TRBJ1-2, with 8 bases lining up with TRBD1. V was pared by 5 bases and J by 8 bases, with 7 bases of the junction left unmatched. This CDR3 has 13 amino acids. CDR3 nucleotides: TGTGCCAGCAGTATCGGACAGGGCCGGGGCTACACCTTC. It encodes CASSIGQGRGYTF.

This clonotype has only a few counts. This chain links TRBV5-1 with TRBJ1-1, with D unresolved. This CDR3 contains 15 residues. CDR1 is SGHRS and CDR2 is YFSETQ in the germline V gene. The germline V and J ends were trimmed by 4 bases and 2 bases, with 15 bases remaining between them. The chain's CDR3 is CASSTLSGLNTEAFF. The CDR3 nucleotides are TGCGCCAGCAGCACCCTGTCAGGATTAAACACTGAAGCTTTCTTT.

This clonotype has a handful of counts. CDR3 DNA sequence: TGTGCTAGTGGTGCCATCCGACAGGGGGTCACTGAAGCTTTCTTT. Its translation is CASGAIRQGVTEAFF. The chain links TRBV12-5 to TRBJ1-1; 9 nucleotides agree with TRBD1. CDR3 length: 15 residues. Germline V gene lookup returns CDR1 LGHNT and CDR2 FRNRAP. V lost 5 bases, J lost 4 bases, and 8 bases stayed unmatched.

The genes are TRBV20-1 and TRBJ2-5; 10 bases are a match to TRBD2. CDR1 is DFQATT, CDR2 SNEGSKA, per germline (reference sequence). Germline trimming cut 0 bases from V and 4 bases from J; bases unmatched to any gene: 8. This CDR3 has 16 residues. The CDR3 here is CSARDWSGGARETQYF. Here the CDR3 DNA reads TGCAGTGCTAGAGATTGGAGCGGGGGGGCGAGAGAGACCCAGTACTTC.

This clonotype was detected only a few times. This chain connects TRBV4-2 to TRBJ2-1; D is undetermined. The CDR3 runs 15 residues. Germline V lookup: CDR1 LGHNA, CDR2 YNFKEQ. V was pared by 1 base and J by 1 base, with 8 bases between. The CDR3 is CASSQGGFSYNEQFF. The DNA of the CDR3 is TGTGCCAGCAGCCAAGGCGGTTTTTCCTACAATGAGCAGTTCTTC.

This clonotype was counted between two and nine times. The gene calls are TRBV7-3 and TRBJ1-2, with D uncertain. Trimming pared 5 bases from V and 5 bases from J, leaving 15 bases between. The CDR3 has 14 residues. Germline V gene data show CDR1 as SGHTA and CDR2 as FQGTGA. The CDR3 DNA sequence: TGTGCCAGCAGCCCGGCCGGCACCGGTTATGGCTACACCTTC. It is translated as CASSPAGTGYGYTF.

This chain uses TRBV4-2 with TRBJ2-5, with a possible D match to TRBD1 (6 bases). Deletions cut 3 bases from V and 2 bases from J, with 13 bases between. Germline V gene lookup returns CDR1 LGHNA and CDR2 YNFKEQ. The CDR3 is made up of 15 amino acids. CDR3 DNA: TGTGCCAGCAGCCAGGGACCCACAGGGCAAGAGACCCAGTACTTC. Translation gives CASSQGPTGQETQYF.

This chain uses TRBV11-2 with TRBJ2-1; 13 bases match TRBD2. The V gene's germline CDR1 is SGHAT and CDR2 FQNNGV. With V trimmed by 5 bases and J by 9 bases, 7 bases remained unmatched. The CDR3 totals 15 residues. DNA for the CDR3: TGTGCCAGCAGCCCGCGGACTAGCGGGGGTGTTGAGCAGTTCTTC. As protein: CASSPRTSGGVEQFF.

V and J are TRBV7-8 and TRBJ2-7, with D perhaps TRBD1 or TRBD2 (6 bases each). The CDR3 runs to 15 residues. Germline CDR1 SGHVS, CDR2 FQNEAQ. The germline V and J ends were trimmed by 5 bases and 2 bases, with 16 bases remaining between them. CDR3 residues: CASSPRDIWAYEQYF. The CDR3 DNA is TGTGCCAGCAGCCCGCGGGACATCTGGGCCTACGAGCAGTACTTC.

V gene TRBV18 combines with J gene TRBJ1-6; no clear D. Germline loops: CDR1 KGHSH, CDR2 LQKENI. The ends were cut back, 3 bases at V and 10 bases at J, with 13 bases in the middle. The CDR3 spans 14 residues. The CDR3 nucleotides read TGTGCCAGCTCACCGGAGAGGGTTGACTCACCCCTCCACTTT. Translation gives CASSPERVDSPLHF.

The chain links TRBV5-1 to TRBJ2-1; D is possibly TRBD2 (5 bases). This CDR3 region has 13 residues. From germline, CDR1 is SGHRS and CDR2 YFSETQ. The ends were cut back, 4 bases at V and 8 bases at J, with 13 bases in the middle. The CDR3 bases are TGCGCCAGCAGCCCGGACTGGGAATATGAGCAGTTCTTC. Its protein product is CASSPDWEYEQFF.

This clonotype came up a few times. The CDR3 nucleotides are TGTGCCAGCGGCCCCGAGGGCATAGAGACCCAGTACTTC. Its protein product is CASGPEGIETQYF. V and J are TRBV11-2 and TRBJ2-5, with a tentative D call TRBD2 (5 bases). Between the trimmed V and J ends, which lost 8 bases and 4 bases, there was a span of 14 bases. This CDR3 spans 13 amino acids. Germline loops: CDR1 SGHAT, CDR2 FQNNGV.

In its sample, this clonotype was seen a few times. The gene calls are TRBV30 and TRBJ2-5, with 7 bases fitting TRBD1. Germline-derived CDR1 and CDR2 are GTSNPN and SVGIG (reference sequence). The CDR3 contains 12 residues. V dropped 5 bases and J dropped 3; count of bases not matched to a gene: 3. The CDR3 protein is CAWGDRKETQYF. The CDR3 DNA reads TGTGCCTGGGGGGACAGAAAAGAGACCCAGTACTTC. Full variable domain (missing parts from reference TRBV30 and TRBJ2-5): SQTIHQWPATLVQPVGSPLSLECTVEGTSNPNLYWYRQAAGRGLQLLFYSVGIGQISSEVPQNLSASRPQDRQFILSSKKLLLSDSGFYLCAWGDRKETQYFGPGTRLLVL.

The chain combines TRBV4-1 with TRBJ1-1; possible D gene TRBD1, 6 bases. The V gene lost 0 bases and the J gene lost 4 bases, with 9 bases spanning the gap. The CDR3 loop spans 14 amino acids. Germline loops: CDR1 MGHRA, CDR2 YSYEKL. CDR3 loop: CASSQESQGTEAFF. DNA for the CDR3: TGCGCCAGCAGCCAAGAGTCACAGGGCACTGAAGCTTTCTTT.